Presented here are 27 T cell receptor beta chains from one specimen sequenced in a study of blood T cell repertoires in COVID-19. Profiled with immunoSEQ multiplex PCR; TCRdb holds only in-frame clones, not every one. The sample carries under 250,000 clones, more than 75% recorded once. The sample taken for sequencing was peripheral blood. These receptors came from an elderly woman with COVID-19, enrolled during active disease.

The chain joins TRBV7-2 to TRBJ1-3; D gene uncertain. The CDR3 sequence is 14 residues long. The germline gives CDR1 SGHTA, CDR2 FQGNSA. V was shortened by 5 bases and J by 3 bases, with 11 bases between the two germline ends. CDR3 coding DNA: TGTGCCAGCAGCCCTCCGGGTAATGGAAACACCATATATTTT. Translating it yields CASSPPGNGNTIYF. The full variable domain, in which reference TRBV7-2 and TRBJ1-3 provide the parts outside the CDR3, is GAGVSQSPSNKVTEKGKDVELRCDPISGHTALYWYRQSLGQGLEFLIYFQGNSAPDKSGLPSDRFSAERTGGSVSTLTIQRTQQEDSAVYLCASSPPGNGNTIYFGEGSWLTVV.

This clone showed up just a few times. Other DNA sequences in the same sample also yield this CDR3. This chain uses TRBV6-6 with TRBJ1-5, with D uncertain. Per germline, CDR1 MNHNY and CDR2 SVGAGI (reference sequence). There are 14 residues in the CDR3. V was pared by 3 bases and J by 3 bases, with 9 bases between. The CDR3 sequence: CASSYPEDNQPQHF. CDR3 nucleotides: TGTGCCAGCAGTTATCCAGAAGACAATCAGCCCCAGCATTTT.

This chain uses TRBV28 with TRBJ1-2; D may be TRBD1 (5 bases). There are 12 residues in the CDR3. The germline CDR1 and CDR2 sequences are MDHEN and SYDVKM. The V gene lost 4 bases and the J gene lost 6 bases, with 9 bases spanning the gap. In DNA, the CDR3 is TGTGCCAGCAGTTCCCAGGGCCATGGCTACACCTTC. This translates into CASSSQGHGYTF.

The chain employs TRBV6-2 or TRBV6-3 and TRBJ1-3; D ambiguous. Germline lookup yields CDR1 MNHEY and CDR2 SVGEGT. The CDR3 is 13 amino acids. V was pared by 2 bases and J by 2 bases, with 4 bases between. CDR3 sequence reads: CASSYAAGNTIYF. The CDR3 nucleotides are TGTGCCAGCAGTTACGCAGCTGGAAACACCATATATTTT.

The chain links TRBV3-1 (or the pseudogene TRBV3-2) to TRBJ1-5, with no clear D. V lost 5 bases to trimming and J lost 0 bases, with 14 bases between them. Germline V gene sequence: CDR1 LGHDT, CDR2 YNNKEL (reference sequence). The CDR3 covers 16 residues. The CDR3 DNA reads TGTGCCAGCAGCTTAGGTCCCGGGGTTAGCAATCAGCCCCAGCATTTT. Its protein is CASSLGPGVSNQPQHF.

The CDR3 nucleotides are TGTGCCAGGCCCCAGTTTGCCTACGAGCAGTACTTC. Protein product: CARPQFAYEQYF. The V gene is TRBV6-5, the J gene TRBJ2-7; D gene unclear. The CDR3 is 12 amino acids. The germline V gene encodes CDR1 MNHEY and CDR2 SVGAGI. Trimming shortened V by 9 bases and J by 2 bases, and 11 bases separated the two germline ends.

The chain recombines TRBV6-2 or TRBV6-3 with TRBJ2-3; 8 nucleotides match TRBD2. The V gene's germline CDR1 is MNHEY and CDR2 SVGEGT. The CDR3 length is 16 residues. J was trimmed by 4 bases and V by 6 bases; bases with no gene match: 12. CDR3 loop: CASSRRARGGPDTQYF. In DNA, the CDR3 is TGTGCCAGCAGCCGCCGGGCCCGGGGGGGCCCAGATACGCAGTATTTT.

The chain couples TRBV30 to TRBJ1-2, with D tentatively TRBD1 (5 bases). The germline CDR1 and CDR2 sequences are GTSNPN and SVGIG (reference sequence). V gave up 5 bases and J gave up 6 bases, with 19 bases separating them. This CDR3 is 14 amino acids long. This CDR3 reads CAWRPGVGLNGYTF. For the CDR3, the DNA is TGTGCCTGGCGTCCGGGGGTGGGGCTGAATGGCTACACCTTC.

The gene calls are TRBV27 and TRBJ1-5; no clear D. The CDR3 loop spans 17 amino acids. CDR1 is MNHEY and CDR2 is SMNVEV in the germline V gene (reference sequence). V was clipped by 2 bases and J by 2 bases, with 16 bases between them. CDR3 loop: CASSLSRVGVGNQPQHF. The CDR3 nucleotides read TGTGCCAGCAGTTTAAGTCGGGTGGGTGTAGGCAATCAGCCCCAGCATTTT.

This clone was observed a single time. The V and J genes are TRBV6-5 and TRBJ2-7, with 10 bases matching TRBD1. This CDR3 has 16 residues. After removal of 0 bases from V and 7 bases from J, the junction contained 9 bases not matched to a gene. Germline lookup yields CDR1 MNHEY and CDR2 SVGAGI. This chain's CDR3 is CASSYSTTGGSGEQYF. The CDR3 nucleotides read TGTGCCAGCAGTTACTCGACGACAGGGGGCTCGGGGGAGCAGTACTTC.

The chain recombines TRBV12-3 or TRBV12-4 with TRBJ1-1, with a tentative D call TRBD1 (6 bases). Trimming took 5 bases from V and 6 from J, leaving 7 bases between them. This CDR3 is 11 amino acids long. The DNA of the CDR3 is TGTGCCAGCAGTGGGGGCTCTGAAGCTTTCTTT. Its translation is CASSGGSEAFF.

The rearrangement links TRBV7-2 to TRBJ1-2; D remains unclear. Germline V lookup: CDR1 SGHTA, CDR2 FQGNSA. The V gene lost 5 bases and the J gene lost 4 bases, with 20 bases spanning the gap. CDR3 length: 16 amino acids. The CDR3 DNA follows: TGTGCCAGCAGCCGCTCCAACGGGATTAATGGCTATGGCTACACCTTC. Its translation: CASSRSNGINGYGYTF.

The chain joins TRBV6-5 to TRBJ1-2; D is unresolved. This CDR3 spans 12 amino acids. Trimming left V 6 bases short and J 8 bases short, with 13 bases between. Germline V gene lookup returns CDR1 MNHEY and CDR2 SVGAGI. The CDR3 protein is CASRPSTRGYTF. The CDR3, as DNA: TGTGCCAGCAGGCCCTCTACCCGGGGCTACACCTTC.

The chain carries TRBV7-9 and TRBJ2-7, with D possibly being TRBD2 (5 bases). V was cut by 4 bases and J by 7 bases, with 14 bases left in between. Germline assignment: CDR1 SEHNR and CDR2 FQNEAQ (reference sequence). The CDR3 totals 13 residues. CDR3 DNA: TGTGCCAGCAGCTCCCGGCCACGGGGTGAGCAGTACTTC. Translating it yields CASSSRPRGEQYF.

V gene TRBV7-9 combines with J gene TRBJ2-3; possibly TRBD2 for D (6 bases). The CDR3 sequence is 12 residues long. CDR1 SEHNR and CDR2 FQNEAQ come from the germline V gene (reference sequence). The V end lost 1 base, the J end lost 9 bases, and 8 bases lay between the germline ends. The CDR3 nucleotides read TGTGCCAGCAGCTTAGAAGGGAGGACGCAGTATTTT. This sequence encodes CASSLEGRTQYF.

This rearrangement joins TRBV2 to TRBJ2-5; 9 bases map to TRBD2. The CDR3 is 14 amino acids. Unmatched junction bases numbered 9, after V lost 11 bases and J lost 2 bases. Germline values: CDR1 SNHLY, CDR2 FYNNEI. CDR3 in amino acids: CAGRVAGGQETQYF. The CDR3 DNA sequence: TGTGCCGGGAGAGTGGCGGGGGGGCAAGAGACCCAGTACTTC.

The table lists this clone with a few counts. In DNA form, the CDR3 reads TGTGCCAGCAGTCCCCCCCTCGGACAGCTCAGGGAAGCTTTCTTT. Its translation is CASSPPLGQLREAFF. The rearrangement joins TRBV28 to TRBJ1-1; TRBD1 might be the D (6 bases). Germline CDR1 and CDR2: MDHEN and SYDVKM. Trimming took 5 bases from V and 8 from J, leaving 21 bases between them. The CDR3 is 15 residues long.

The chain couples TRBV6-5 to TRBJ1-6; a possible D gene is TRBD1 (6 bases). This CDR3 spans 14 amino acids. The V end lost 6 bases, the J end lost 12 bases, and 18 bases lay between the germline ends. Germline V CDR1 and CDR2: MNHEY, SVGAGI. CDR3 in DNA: TGTGCCAGCAGCCAGGGGCAGGTTGGATTACCCCTCCACTTT. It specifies CASSQGQVGLPLHF.

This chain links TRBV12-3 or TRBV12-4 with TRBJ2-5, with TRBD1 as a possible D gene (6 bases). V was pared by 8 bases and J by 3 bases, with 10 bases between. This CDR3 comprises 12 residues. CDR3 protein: CASSRGKETQYF. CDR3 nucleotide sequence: TGTGCCAGCTCAAGGGGGAAAGAGACCCAGTACTTC.

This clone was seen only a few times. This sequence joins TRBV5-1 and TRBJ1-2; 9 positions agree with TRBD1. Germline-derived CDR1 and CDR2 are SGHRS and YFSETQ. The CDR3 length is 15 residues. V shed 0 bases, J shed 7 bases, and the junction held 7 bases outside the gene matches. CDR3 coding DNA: TGCGCCAGCAGCTTGGTTGTGGGACAGGGTAGTGGCTACACCTTC. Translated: CASSLVVGQGSGYTF.

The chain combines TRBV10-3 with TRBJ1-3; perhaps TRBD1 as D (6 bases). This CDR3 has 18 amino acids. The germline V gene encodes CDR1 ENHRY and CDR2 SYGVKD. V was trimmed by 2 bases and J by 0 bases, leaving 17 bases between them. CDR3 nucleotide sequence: TGTGCCATCAGTGAGACGAGACCAGGGGCTATCTCTGGAAACACCATATATTTT. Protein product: CAISETRPGAISGNTIYF.

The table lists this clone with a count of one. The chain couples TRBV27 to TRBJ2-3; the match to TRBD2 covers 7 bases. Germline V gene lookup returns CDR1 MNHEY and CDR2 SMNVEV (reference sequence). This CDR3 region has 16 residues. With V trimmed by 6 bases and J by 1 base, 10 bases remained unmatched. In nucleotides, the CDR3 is TGTGCCAGCAGCCCCCCTTGGGCGGGGGGCACAGATACGCAGTATTTT. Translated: CASSPPWAGGTDTQYF.

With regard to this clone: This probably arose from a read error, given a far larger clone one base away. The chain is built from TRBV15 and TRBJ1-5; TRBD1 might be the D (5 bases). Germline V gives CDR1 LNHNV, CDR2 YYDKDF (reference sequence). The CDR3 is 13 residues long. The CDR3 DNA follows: TGTGCCACCTGCAGTATCGGGGGGGAGCCCCAGCATTTT. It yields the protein CATCSIGGEPQHF.

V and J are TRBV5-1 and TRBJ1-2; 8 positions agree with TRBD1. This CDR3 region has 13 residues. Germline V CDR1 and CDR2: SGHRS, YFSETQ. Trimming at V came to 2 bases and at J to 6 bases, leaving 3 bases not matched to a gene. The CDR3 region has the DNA TGCGCCAGCAGCTTTACAGGGGGTAATGGCTACACCTTC. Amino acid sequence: CASSFTGGNGYTF.

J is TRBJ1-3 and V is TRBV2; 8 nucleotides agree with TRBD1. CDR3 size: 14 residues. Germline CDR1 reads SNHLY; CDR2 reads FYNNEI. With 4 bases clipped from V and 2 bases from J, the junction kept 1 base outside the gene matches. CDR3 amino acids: CASSGTGTGNTIYF. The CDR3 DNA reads TGTGCCAGCAGTGGGACAGGGACTGGAAACACCATATATTTT.

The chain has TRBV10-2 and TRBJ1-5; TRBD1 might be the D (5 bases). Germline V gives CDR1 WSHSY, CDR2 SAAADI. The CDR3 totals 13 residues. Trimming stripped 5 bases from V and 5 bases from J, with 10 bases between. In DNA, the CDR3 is TGCGCCAGCAGTCGAGGGGAGGATCAGCCCCAGCATTTT. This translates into CASSRGEDQPQHF.

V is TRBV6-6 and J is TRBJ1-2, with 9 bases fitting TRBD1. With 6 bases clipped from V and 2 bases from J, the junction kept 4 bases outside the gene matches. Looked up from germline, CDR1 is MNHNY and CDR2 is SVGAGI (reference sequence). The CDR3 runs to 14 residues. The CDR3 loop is CASSNGQGNYGYTF. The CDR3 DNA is TGTGCCAGCAGCAACGGACAGGGGAACTATGGCTACACCTTC.